The 20 T cell receptor beta chains in this list originate from one sample, sequenced in a study of blood T cell repertoires in COVID-19 (TCRdb year 2020). The protocol used for the library was the immunoSEQ multiplex PCR assay. Held by TCRdb, this immuneACCESS table contains in-frame sequences only and omits some clones. Under half of the omission traces to an unresolved V gene where checked; the cause of the rest is unknown. A total of about 180,000 clones appear in this sample, 86% of them only once. Around 8.6% of the sample is taken by the ten largest. The specimen sequenced was PBMCs or T cells enriched from blood (not recorded which). These receptors were collected from a woman aged 25 to 39 who had recovered from COVID-19.

This chain connects TRBV4-2 to TRBJ2-1; 9 bases fit TRBD2. CDR1 and CDR2 (germline): LGHNA, YNFKEQ. CDR3 size: 17 residues. V shed 0 bases, J shed 5 bases, and the junction held 8 bases outside the gene matches. This CDR3 reads CASSQDGSSGNNNEQFF. CDR3 bases: TGTGCCAGCAGCCAAGACGGGTCTAGCGGGAATAACAATGAGCAGTTCTTC.

The chain has TRBV4-1 and TRBJ2-5, with 11 bases that match TRBD2. The V gene end was trimmed by 4 bases and the J gene end by 1 base; junction bases not matched to a gene: 2. This CDR3 is 15 amino acids long. Looked up from germline, CDR1 is MGHRA and CDR2 is YSYEKL. The CDR3 reads CASSLGTSGQETQYF. DNA of the CDR3: TGCGCCAGCAGCCTTGGGACTAGCGGCCAAGAGACCCAGTACTTC.

In DNA form, the CDR3 reads TGTGCCAGCAGTTCCGGGACAGGGGTACAGCCCCAGCATTTT. Protein: CASSSGTGVQPQHF. This chain connects TRBV28 to TRBJ1-5; 10 bases map to TRBD1. V shed 4 bases, J shed 7 bases, and the junction held 4 bases outside the gene matches. Germline loops: CDR1 MDHEN, CDR2 SYDVKM. The CDR3 is 14 residues long.

The chain joins TRBV5-5 to TRBJ2-7; no clear D gene. The V end lost 3 bases, the J end lost 3 bases, and 4 bases lay between the germline ends. Germline CDR1 is SGHKS and CDR2 is YYEKEE (reference sequence). CDR3 length: 11 residues. The CDR3 is CASSSIYEQYF. DNA of the CDR3: TGTGCCAGCAGCTCTATCTACGAGCAGTACTTC.

The chain is built from TRBV2 and TRBJ2-7, with D tentatively TRBD1 (6 bases). The ends were cut back, 7 bases at V and 2 bases at J, with 15 bases in the middle. The CDR3 totals 14 residues. The germline CDR1 and CDR2 sequences are SNHLY and FYNNEI. CDR3 sequence (DNA): TGTGCCAGCAAATGGGCAGGGGAAACCTACGAGCAGTACTTC. Protein product: CASKWAGETYEQYF.

The rearrangement uses TRBV24-1 and TRBJ2-3, with 14 bases matching TRBD2. The CDR3 covers 16 residues. CDR1 is KGHDR, CDR2 SFDVKD, per germline. Trimming removed 7 bases from V and 6 bases from J; junction bases left unmatched: 8. The chain's CDR3 is CATSGGTSGSPDTQYF. The DNA for the CDR3 is TGTGCCACCAGCGGCGGGACTAGCGGGAGTCCGGATACGCAGTATTTT.

The chain carries TRBV12-3 or TRBV12-4 and TRBJ2-2, with D maybe TRBD2 (5 bases). The CDR3 spans 13 residues. Trimming shortened V by 5 bases and J by 5 bases, and 9 bases separated the two germline ends. The CDR3 is CASSTGDTGELFF. The CDR3 nucleotides read TGTGCCAGCAGTACCGGGGATACCGGGGAGCTGTTTTTT.

J is TRBJ2-7 and V is TRBV18; 13 bases match TRBD2. The CDR3 has 15 amino acids. Trimming at V came to 2 bases and at J to 2 bases, leaving 0 bases not matched to a gene. CDR1 and CDR2 from the germline V gene are KGHSH and LQKENI. CDR3 in DNA: TGTGCCAGCTCACCAACTAGCGGGAGGGCCTACGAGCAGTACTTC. This encodes CASSPTSGRAYEQYF.

The gene calls are TRBV29-1 and TRBJ2-1; the D gene is possibly TRBD1 (6 bases). From germline, CDR1 is SQVTM and CDR2 ANQGSEA. This CDR3 contains 13 residues. Trimming took 4 bases from V and 3 from J, leaving 10 bases between them. CDR3 sequence (DNA): TGCAGCGTTGGGAAGACAGGCTACAATGAGCAGTTCTTC. It is translated as CSVGKTGYNEQFF.

A single count supports this clone. V gene TRBV6-6 combines with J gene TRBJ1-5, with 12 bases identical to TRBD1. Germline trimming cut 8 bases from V and 3 bases from J; bases unmatched to any gene: 2. Germline V gives CDR1 MNHNY, CDR2 SVGAGI (reference sequence). The CDR3 is 14 residues long. The CDR3 DNA reads as TGTGCCAGCGGGGACAGGGGGCCCAATCAGCCCCAGCATTTT. Its protein is CASGDRGPNQPQHF.

The chain links TRBV29-1 to TRBJ2-1; the D gene is possibly TRBD2 (5 bases). The CDR3 spans 13 residues. Germline loops: CDR1 SQVTM, CDR2 ANQGSEA. V lost 1 base and J 10 bases, leaving 14 bases between the germline ends. In DNA, the CDR3 is TGCAGCGTTGAAGGCAGTGGAGGTTGGGAGCAGTTCTTC. Amino acids: CSVEGSGGWEQFF.

V and J are TRBV28 and TRBJ2-5, with TRBD1 matching over 9 bases. With V trimmed by 5 bases and J by 0 bases, 16 bases remained unmatched. CDR1 is MDHEN and CDR2 is SYDVKM in the germline V gene. The CDR3 spans 19 residues. The CDR3 loop is CASSLLPPPGQGDQETQYF. DNA of the CDR3: TGTGCCAGCAGTCTCCTACCTCCCCCGGGACAGGGAGACCAAGAGACCCAGTACTTC.

This chain links TRBV28 with TRBJ1-1; D is possibly TRBD1 (5 bases). The germline V gene has CDR1 MDHEN and CDR2 SYDVKM. The germline V and J ends were trimmed by 8 bases and 1 base, with 11 bases remaining between them. The CDR3 loop spans 13 amino acids. In nucleotides, the CDR3 is TGTGCCAGCTCTTTCACAGGGAACACTGAAGCTTTCTTT. Residues: CASSFTGNTEAFF.

Only a few counts were recorded for this clone. The chain is built from TRBV9 and TRBJ1-3, with TRBD1 as a possible D gene (5 bases). Germline V gene lookup returns CDR1 SGDLS and CDR2 YYNGEE. With 3 bases removed from V and 4 bases from J, the gap between germline ends came to 17 bases. The CDR3 runs to 16 residues. The DNA for the CDR3 is TGTGCCAGCAGCGCGCTCGACCAGGGTCCGGGAAACACCATATATTTT. Translated, it gives CASSALDQGPGNTIYF.

This chain uses TRBV6-2 or TRBV6-3 with TRBJ2-5; 7 bases align to TRBD2. V lost 6 bases, J lost 4 bases, and 5 bases stayed unmatched. The CDR3 totals 13 residues. Per the germline V gene, CDR1 is MNHEY and CDR2 is SVGEGT. This CDR3 is CASSRLASETQYF. The DNA for the CDR3 is TGTGCCAGCAGCCGACTAGCTTCAGAGACCCAGTACTTC.

The chain links TRBV7-6 to TRBJ2-3; no clear D. Trimming removed 2 bases from V and 9 bases from J, with 12 bases in between. Germline V lookup: CDR1 SGHVS, CDR2 FNYEAQ. There are 13 residues in the CDR3. The CDR3 bases are TGTGCCAGCAGCTTAACCTCCCCCGGGACGCAGTATTTT. It encodes CASSLTSPGTQYF. Full variable domain (remainder filled in from reference TRBV7-6 and TRBJ2-3): GAGVSQSPRYKVTKRGQDVALRCDPISGHVSLYWYRQALGQGPEFLTYFNYEAQQDKSGLPNDRFSAERPEGSISTLTIQRTEQRDSAMYRCASSLTSPGTQYFGPGTRLTVL.

In its sample, this clone was seen a few times. The chain combines TRBV2 with TRBJ2-1, with D possibly matching TRBD1 (5 bases). This CDR3 is 13 amino acids long. Trimming removed 6 bases at V and 5 bases at J, with 11 bases between. Germline loops: CDR1 SNHLY, CDR2 FYNNEI. This CDR3 is CASRAGYDNEQFF. CDR3 nucleotides: TGTGCCAGCAGGGCAGGGTATGACAATGAGCAGTTCTTC.

The chain couples TRBV19 to TRBJ2-1, with TRBD1 matching 7 bases. Germline trimming cut 5 bases from V and 9 bases from J; bases unmatched to any gene: 4. The CDR3 is 12 amino acids. Germline-derived CDR1 and CDR2 are LNHDA and SQIVND (reference sequence). The CDR3 protein is CASSSTGVEQFF. The CDR3 DNA is TGTGCCAGTAGTTCCACAGGGGTTGAGCAGTTCTTC.

The V and J genes are TRBV3-1 (or the pseudogene TRBV3-2) and TRBJ2-5; 13 nucleotides align to TRBD2. The germline V gene encodes CDR1 LGHDT and CDR2 YNNKEL (reference sequence). After removal of 4 bases from V and 7 bases from J, the junction contained 3 bases not matched to a gene. This CDR3 spans 14 amino acids. CDR3 in DNA: TGTGCCAGCAGCCGCAGACTAGCGGGGGGGACCCAGTACTTC. Protein product: CASSRRLAGGTQYF.

The V call is TRBV2, the J call TRBJ2-7, with TRBD2 identical over 10 bases. This CDR3 spans 14 amino acids. Losses at the gene ends were 7 bases for V and 7 bases for J; bases not matched to a gene: 10. CDR1 and CDR2 (germline): SNHLY, FYNNEI. CDR3 nucleotides: TGTGCCAGCAATCGGCTAGCGGGAGTCTGGGAGCAGTACTTC. Translating it yields CASNRLAGVWEQYF.